The 21 T cell receptor beta chains in this list originate from one sample, sequenced in a study of tumor-infiltrating lymphocytes in primary liver carcinoma (dated by TCRdb to the late 2010s). Blood RNA was extracted from unsorted whole blood with TRIzol reagent; germline DNA came from the DNeasy Blood & Tissue kit. TCRdb lists the instrument as Illumina HiSeq 2500. Using a constant-region primer and ProtoScript II reverse transcriptase, TCRbeta-specific cDNA was reverse-transcribed from around 500 ng total RNA. Three nested multiplex PCR rounds, following a slightly modified ARM-PCR procedure, were used to build the TCRbeta libraries. Multiplex TRBV1-TRBV30 forward primers and a Cbeta reverse primer were used in the first two PCR rounds, each of which was run for 10 cycles. TCRdb's own reprocessing of the public reads used fastp at Q25 and MiXCR and kept productive beta chains. Here each entry gathers all rows of one CDR3 protein and keeps the most common genes and DNA. Here the sample has approximately 340,000 distinct CDR3 sequences; roughly two thirds occur a single time. The ten biggest clones cover about 6% of the sample.

Sample: peripheral blood. These receptors were collected from a man aged 35 to 55 with primary liver carcinoma and hepatitis B virus infection.

This clonotype has just one count. Without the conserved terminal phenylalanine or tryptophan, this CDR3 likely stems from a read error. This chain joins TRBV11-2 and TRBJ1-1; D is undetermined. Trimming took 3 bases from V and 7 from J, leaving 15 bases between them. CDR3 length: 14 residues. CDR1 is SGHAT, CDR2 FQNNGV, per germline. The CDR3 sequence is CASSFSGLVSEAFY. CDR3 in DNA: TGTGCCAGCAGCTTTTCCGGCTTAGTCAGTGAAGCTTTCTAT.

Note on this clonotype: This may come from a read error, since a much larger clone is one base off. V gene TRBV4-1 combines with J gene TRBJ2-3; D gene ambiguous. CDR3 size: 17 residues. Germline values: CDR1 MGHRA, CDR2 YSYEKL. Trimming pared 0 bases from V and 0 bases from J, leaving 13 bases between. The CDR3 DNA reads TGCGCCAGCAGCCAAGATGGCTCTTATCCTAGCACAGATACGCAGTATTTT. Its protein product is CASSQDGSYPSTDTQYF.

This clonotype was observed many times. The chain couples TRBV6-2 or TRBV6-3 to TRBJ2-1; the match to TRBD1 covers 9 bases. Per germline, CDR1 MNHEY and CDR2 SVGEGT. CDR3 size: 15 residues. J gave up 8 bases and V 4 bases, and 9 bases lay outside the gene matches. In DNA, the CDR3 is TGTGCCAGCAGTTTAGGGGACAGGGTAACCGATGAGCAGTTCTTC. Its protein product is CASSLGDRVTDEQFF.

The chain employs TRBV10-3 and TRBJ1-4, with 9 bases matching TRBD1. Losses at the gene ends were 3 bases for V and 3 bases for J; bases not matched to a gene: 8. This CDR3 region has 17 residues. Germline loops: CDR1 ENHRY, CDR2 SYGVKD. Here the CDR3 DNA reads TGTGCCATCAGTGATAGGGGACAGGGATCAGCTAATGAAAAACTGTTTTTT. This sequence encodes CAISDRGQGSANEKLFF.

Comments on this clonotype: Since a much larger clone is just one base distant, this may be a read error. This chain joins TRBV4-2 and TRBJ2-1, with 14 bases that match TRBD2. Germline values: CDR1 LGHNA, CDR2 YNFKEQ. This CDR3 is built from 18 residues. The junction had 15 bases not matched to a gene; V was cut back by 7 bases and J by 7 bases. CDR3 DNA: TGTGCCAGCAACCTCAGCTGGGGACTAGCGGGAGTCAGGAATGAGCAGTTCTTC. As protein: CASNLSWGLAGVRNEQFF.

Turning to this clonotype: One base away lies a much larger clone, so this may be a sequencing read error. The chain employs TRBV6-6 and TRBJ2-1; D might be TRBD2 (6 bases). The CDR3 covers 13 residues. The V gene lost 5 bases and the J gene lost 10 bases, with 15 bases spanning the gap. Germline V gene data show CDR1 as MNHNY and CDR2 as SVGAGI (reference sequence). The CDR3 here is CASSKGAAGEQFF. The CDR3 nucleotides read TGTGCCAGCAGTAAGGGAGCGGCGGGGGAGCAGTTCTTC.

Of note for this clonotype: Germline and junction disagree at one end, which may indicate a read error. J is TRBJ2-5 and V is TRBV11-2; D tentatively fits TRBD1 or TRBD2 (5 bases each). The CDR3 has 14 amino acids. Germline loops: CDR1 SGHAT, CDR2 FQNNGV. Written as DNA, the CDR3 is TGTGCCAGTAGCTCCGGGGCAGCCCCCAAGGCCCAGTACTTC. The encoded protein is CASSSGAAPKAQYF.

The chain recombines TRBV30 with TRBJ2-7; 7 bases align to TRBD2. V lost 3 bases to trimming and J lost 5 bases; unmatched junction nucleotides: 7. Germline V lookup: CDR1 GTSNPN, CDR2 SVGIG (reference sequence). The CDR3 loop spans 13 amino acids. As DNA, the CDR3 is TGTGCCTGGAGGAGGGCGGGAGTGAACGAGCAGTACTTC. Its protein is CAWRRAGVNEQYF.

There are many counts of this clonotype. The genes are TRBV10-3 and TRBJ2-1; D possibly corresponds to TRBD2 (6 bases). Germline V gives CDR1 ENHRY, CDR2 SYGVKD. Trimming cost V 0 bases and J 7 bases, with 16 bases left between them. The CDR3 runs 16 residues. The CDR3 loop is CAISESLVAAKNEQFF. The CDR3 DNA reads as TGTGCCATCAGTGAGTCGTTGGTAGCGGCCAAGAATGAGCAGTTCTTC.

In the case of this clonotype: The junction shows a germline mismatch at one end, possibly a read error. V usage is TRBV6-5 and J usage is TRBJ2-2, with a possible D match to TRBD2 (6 bases). The germline V gene encodes CDR1 MNHEY and CDR2 SVGAGI. This CDR3 region has 15 residues. CDR3 DNA sequence: TGTGCCAACAGTCGGGACTGGGGTACCACCGGGGAGCTGTTTTTT. As protein: CANSRDWGTTGELFF.

Turning to this clonotype: The junction differs from germline at one of its ends, possibly a read error. V and J are TRBV5-1 and TRBJ2-3; no clear D. The CDR3 covers 15 residues. CDR1 is SGHRS, CDR2 YFSETQ, per germline. The DNA of the CDR3 is TGCGCCAGCAGCTATATACACCCGCCCACAGATACGCACTATTTT. Translated, it gives CASSYIHPPTDTHYF.

The sample holds many counts of this clonotype. The V call is TRBV12-3 or TRBV12-4, the J call TRBJ1-1; D call uncertain. Trimming removed 2 bases from V and 0 bases from J, with 4 bases in between. CDR3 length: 13 residues. The CDR3 DNA reads as TGTGCCAGCAGTTTACCAGTGAACACTGAAGCTTTCTTT. Protein product: CASSLPVNTEAFF.

The CDR3 DNA follows: TGCAGTGCTAGACCACGGGACAGGCTCCAAGAGACCCAGTACTTC. Amino acids: CSARPRDRLQETQYF. The gene calls are TRBV20-1 and TRBJ2-5; 8 bases agree with TRBD1. Germline V lookup: CDR1 DFQATT, CDR2 SNEGSKA (reference sequence). The V segment lost 2 bases and the J segment 1 base; nucleotides outside the gene matches: 6. CDR3 length equals 15 residues.

This clonotype was observed at least ten times. The J gene is TRBJ2-1, the V gene TRBV11-2; D is unclear. Trimming removed 0 bases from V and 4 bases from J, with 10 bases in between. The CDR3 has 15 residues. Germline V lookup: CDR1 SGHAT, CDR2 FQNNGV. DNA of the CDR3: TGTGCCAGCAGCTTAGACCCCGTGGCGTACAATGAGCAGTTCTTC. Translation gives CASSLDPVAYNEQFF.

Ten or more counts support this clonotype. This sequence joins TRBV6-1 and TRBJ1-5, with 12 nucleotides matching TRBD1. V dropped 4 bases and J dropped 7; count of bases not matched to a gene: 8. The CDR3 totals 16 residues. Per the germline V gene, CDR1 is MNHNS and CDR2 is SASEGT. For the CDR3, the DNA is TGTGCCAGCAGTGCAGGGGGACAGGGGGCTCGGCAGCCCCAGCATTTT. This sequence encodes CASSAGGQGARQPQHF.

The rearrangement links TRBV11-1 to TRBJ2-2; no definite D call. CDR1 is SGHAT, CDR2 FQDESV, per germline (reference sequence). V gave up 5 bases and J gave up 2 bases, with 15 bases separating them. The CDR3 covers 16 residues. The CDR3 DNA reads as TGTGCCAGCAGCGTAGAGGTGCGGTTTAACACCGGGGAGCTGTTTTTT. Translated, it gives CASSVEVRFNTGELFF.

This clonotype was counted a single time. The junction and the germline gene differ at one end; a read error may be behind it. V and J are TRBV29-1 and TRBJ2-3; tentative D call: TRBD2 (6 bases). Germline CDR1 SQVTM, CDR2 ANQGSEA. The CDR3 has 13 residues. The CDR3 sequence: CSVSKEGTDAQYF. The CDR3, as DNA: TGCAGCGTCTCCAAGGAGGGCACAGATGCGCAGTATTTT.

In this sample, this clonotype turned up a few times. The chain couples TRBV30 to TRBJ2-1; D ambiguous. Germline V gene sequence: CDR1 GTSNPN, CDR2 SVGIG (reference sequence). V dropped 0 bases and J dropped 1 base, with 13 bases sitting between them. The length of the CDR3 is 16 residues. The CDR3 DNA sequence: TGTGCCTGGAGTGTATGGCGGCTTAGGTCCTACAATGAGCAGTTCTTC. It yields the protein CAWSVWRLRSYNEQFF.

In the case of this clonotype: A much larger clone differs from this one at a single base, so this may be a read error. In this CDR3 the conserved last residue, phenylalanine or tryptophan, is missing, so a read error is likely. The gene calls are TRBV12-3 or TRBV12-4 and TRBJ1-3, with D perhaps matching TRBD1 (5 bases). The CDR3 extends over 13 amino acids. Trimming took off 6 bases at V and 1 base at J, with 7 bases between the two ends. In nucleotides, the CDR3 is TGTGCCAGCAGCGACAGTTCTGGAAACACCATATATTCT. Translated: CASSDSSGNTIYS.

This chain joins TRBV10-3 and TRBJ1-1; 7 bases match TRBD1. The CDR3 has 15 amino acids. After removal of 2 bases from V and 1 base from J, the junction contained 4 bases not matched to a gene. Germline loops: CDR1 ENHRY, CDR2 SYGVKD. CDR3 region: CAISEGDSKNTEAFF. The CDR3, as DNA: TGTGCCATCAGTGAGGGGGACAGCAAGAACACTGAAGCTTTCTTT.

About this clonotype itself: A much larger clone sits a single nucleotide away, making a read error possible. The V call is TRBV12-3 or TRBV12-4, the J call TRBJ1-5; no firm D call. CDR3 length: 14 residues. V lost 7 bases and J lost 1, with 11 bases in between. DNA of the CDR3: TGTGCCAGCACGACGAATTCGAGCAATCAGCCCCAGCATTTT. It codes for CASTTNSSNQPQHF.